This T cell receptor (beta chain) was identified in a study of metastatic and nonmetastatic thyroid tumors. Study results and limitations: It was reported that TCR beta diversity was significantly higher in malignant thyroid tumors than benign nodules, in blood and tumor.

In the study's own analysis: A classifier for distant metastasis in papillary thyroid cancer was constructed using CDR3 differences observed across clinicopathological groups. TCRdb called clones again from the PCR reads with MiXCR. The V and J calls here are based on TCRdb, not the publication. Of roughly 13,000 clones detected, roughly 29% appear once; the ten largest clones hold roughly 3.8%. None of the patients had undergone any treatment ahead of thyroid surgery. This clone was picked up many times. Its target is not known. CDR3 length: 14 residues. V lost 5 bases, J lost 0 bases, and 7 bases lay in between.

This receptor was identified in a female donor with papillary thyroid cancer or a benign thyroid nodule (not recorded which). Some clones in this sample may be carry-over from other donors' samples. The sample consisted of blood. The rearrangement joins TRBV12-3 or TRBV12-4 to TRBJ1-4; D is uncertain. CDR3 loop: CASSLSTTNEKLFF. In DNA, the CDR3 is TGTGCCAGCAGTCTCTCCACAACTAATGAAAAACTGTTTTTT.